Following are 30 T cell receptor beta chains from one sample sequenced in a study of blood T cell repertoires in COVID-19. TCRdb's copy holds only in-frame clones and misses some; the assay was immunoSEQ multiplex PCR. The table lists 110,000 to 150,000 clones, 80% to 90% of them singletons. What was sequenced was peripheral blood. These receptors came from a woman between 55 and 75 years old with active COVID-19.

The chain has TRBV5-1 and TRBJ1-2; a weak D match, TRBD1 (6 bases). Germline CDR1 SGHRS, CDR2 YFSETQ. With 3 bases removed from V and 2 bases from J, the gap between germline ends came to 11 bases. The CDR3 consists of 14 residues. The CDR3 loop is CASSSGELNYGYTF. The CDR3 DNA sequence: TGCGCCAGCAGCTCAGGGGAACTGAACTATGGCTACACCTTC.

As for this clone: Other nucleotide sequences from this sample produce the same CDR3. V is TRBV5-1 and J is TRBJ2-7, with 8 bases fitting TRBD1. Per the germline V gene, CDR1 is SGHRS and CDR2 is YFSETQ. V shed 5 bases and J 1 base; nucleotides not matched to a gene: 5. The CDR3 is 14 residues long. DNA for the CDR3: TGCGCCAGCAGTTCGGGGACAGGTTCCTACGAGCAGTACTTC. Encoded protein: CASSSGTGSYEQYF.

CDR3 residues: CASSSGGSPYEQYF. CDR3 bases: TGTGCCAGCAGTTCGGGAGGGAGCCCCTACGAGCAGTACTTC. This chain links TRBV28 with TRBJ2-7; 8 nucleotides line up with TRBD2. This CDR3 region has 14 residues. CDR1 and CDR2 (germline): MDHEN, SYDVKM. After removal of 4 bases from V and 2 bases from J, the junction contained 4 bases not matched to a gene.

The chain is built from TRBV27 and TRBJ2-7; the match to TRBD2 covers 8 bases. V shed 10 bases and J 0 bases; nucleotides not matched to a gene: 8. Germline V gives CDR1 MNHEY, CDR2 SMNVEV (reference sequence). This CDR3 region has 14 residues. The CDR3 DNA reads TGTGCCACTTCGACTAGCGCGAGCTCCTACGAGCAGTACTTC. Encoded protein: CATSTSASSYEQYF.

The V and J genes are TRBV19 and TRBJ1-2; 8 nucleotides line up with TRBD1. V dropped 8 bases and J dropped 8; count of bases not matched to a gene: 4. CDR1 is LNHDA, CDR2 SQIVND, per germline (reference sequence). This CDR3 spans 11 amino acids. The chain's CDR3 is CASRWDRGYTF. The DNA for the CDR3 is TGTGCCAGTCGATGGGACAGGGGCTACACCTTC. The whole variable domain, remainder taken from reference TRBV19 and TRBJ1-2, is DGGITQSPKYLFRKEGQNVTLSCEQNLNHDAMYWYRQDPGQGLRLIYYSQIVNDFQKGDIAEGYSVSREKKESFPLTVTSAQKNPTAFYLCASRWDRGYTFGSGTRLTVV.

The rearrangement links TRBV24-1 to TRBJ2-1; no clear D. The CDR3 runs to 13 residues. Looked up from germline, CDR1 is KGHDR and CDR2 is SFDVKD. Trimming stripped 5 bases from V and 9 bases from J, with 13 bases between. CDR3 sequence (DNA): TGTGCCACCAGTGGTCTAAGTGCTGGTGAGCAGTTCTTC. Translated, it gives CATSGLSAGEQFF.

The chain uses TRBV6-5 and TRBJ2-7, with D possibly being TRBD2 (5 bases). CDR3 length: 14 amino acids. Germline CDR1 is MNHEY and CDR2 is SVGAGI. The germline V and J ends were trimmed by 6 bases and 0 bases, with 12 bases remaining between them. CDR3 nucleotide sequence: TGTGCCAGCAGGCTAGCTCCCGACTCCTACGAGCAGTACTTC. Translated: CASRLAPDSYEQYF.

The chain is built from TRBV4-3 and TRBJ2-3; 11 nucleotides agree with TRBD2. The CDR3 runs to 15 residues. V gave up 1 base and J gave up 6 bases; unmatched junction bases: 3. Per germline, CDR1 LGHNA and CDR2 YSLEER. The CDR3 sequence is CASSQGLAGGDTQYF. The CDR3 DNA is TGCGCCAGCAGCCAAGGATTAGCGGGAGGGGATACGCAGTATTTT.

V usage is TRBV28 and J usage is TRBJ2-7; D remains unclear. The CDR3 has 15 amino acids. The V gene's germline CDR1 is MDHEN and CDR2 SYDVKM. V lost 6 bases to trimming and J lost 3 bases, with 18 bases between them. The CDR3 nucleotides are TGTGCCAGCAGCCGTCCGGTGCCAAAAGACTACGAGCAGTACTTC. Translation: CASSRPVPKDYEQYF. The full variable domain, its missing parts supplied by reference TRBV28 and TRBJ2-7, is DVKVTQSSRYLVKRTGEKVFLECVQDMDHENMFWYRQDPGLGLRLIYFSYDVKMKEKGDIPEGYSVSREKKERFSLILESASTNQTSMYLCASSRPVPKDYEQYFGPGTRLTVT.

This chain links TRBV19 with TRBJ2-1; 10 bases match TRBD2. CDR1 and CDR2 from the germline V gene are LNHDA and SQIVND (reference sequence). This CDR3 comprises 15 residues. V lost 2 bases and J lost 5; bases outside the gene matches: 3. The CDR3, as DNA: TGTGCCAGTAGTATATTAACTAGCGGGAACAATGAGCAGTTCTTC. Its translation: CASSILTSGNNEQFF.

The sample holds one count of this clone. The chain is built from TRBV3-1 (or the pseudogene TRBV3-2) and TRBJ2-1; unclear D gene. Per germline, CDR1 LGHDT and CDR2 YNNKEL (reference sequence). The CDR3 is 15 residues long. Trimming took 0 bases from V and 3 from J, leaving 9 bases between them. The CDR3 sequence: CASSQESLFYNEQFF. In nucleotides, the CDR3 is TGTGCCAGCAGCCAAGAAAGCCTCTTCTACAATGAGCAGTTCTTC.

The chain carries TRBV10-2 and TRBJ2-7; possible D gene TRBD2, 6 bases. V gave up 7 bases and J gave up 5 bases, with 21 bases separating them. This CDR3 has 15 amino acids. Germline V gene data show CDR1 as WSHSY and CDR2 as SAAADI. CDR3 DNA sequence: TGCGCCAGCAACCCCCCGGGGGACCCTCCTGACGAGCAGTACTTC. Its translation is CASNPPGDPPDEQYF.

The chain is built from TRBV29-1 and TRBJ1-2, with 10 bases aligning to TRBD1. This CDR3 contains 11 residues. The germline V gene encodes CDR1 SQVTM and CDR2 ANQGSEA. V was pared by 3 bases and J by 10 bases, with 2 bases of the junction left unmatched. For the CDR3, the DNA is TGCAGCGTTGAGGGGACAGGGGACTACACCTTC. This gives the protein CSVEGTGDYTF.

This clone came up once. The J gene is TRBJ2-2, the V gene TRBV7-3; D possibly corresponds to TRBD1 (5 bases). Germline V lookup: CDR1 SGHTA, CDR2 FQGTGA. V dropped 5 bases and J dropped 2 bases, with 12 bases sitting between them. CDR3 length equals 15 residues. This CDR3 is CASSPQGSNTGELFF. CDR3 in DNA: TGTGCCAGCAGCCCCCAGGGAAGCAACACCGGGGAGCTGTTTTTT.

The chain carries TRBV6-5 and TRBJ2-7; tentative D call: TRBD1 (6 bases). Germline values: CDR1 MNHEY, CDR2 SVGAGI. V was shortened by 8 bases and J by 3 bases, with 8 bases between the two germline ends. The CDR3 is 11 amino acids. CDR3 nucleotides: TGTGCCAGCGGGACAAACTACGAGCAGTACTTC. Its protein product is CASGTNYEQYF.

The J gene is TRBJ1-1, the V gene TRBV5-1; 11 bases are a match to TRBD1. The CDR3 runs to 17 residues. CDR1 is SGHRS, CDR2 YFSETQ, per germline. After removal of 0 bases from V and 3 bases from J, the junction contained 7 bases not matched to a gene. CDR3 DNA: TGCGCCAGCAGCTTGGCCGTGGGGACAGGGGGACACACTGAAGCTTTCTTT. Amino acid sequence: CASSLAVGTGGHTEAFF.

The chain combines TRBV28 with TRBJ2-6, with D possibly TRBD1 on 6 matching bases. Germline CDR1 is MDHEN and CDR2 is SYDVKM. The CDR3 has 16 residues. Trimming shortened V by 4 bases and J by 2 bases, and 12 bases separated the two germline ends. The CDR3 region is CASSSPQGTGANVLTF. The DNA of the CDR3 is TGTGCCAGCAGTTCACCCCAGGGGACTGGGGCCAACGTCCTGACTTTC.

This clone was observed a single time. The J gene is TRBJ1-6, the V gene TRBV9, with D tentatively TRBD1 (5 bases). This CDR3 has 15 residues. V was trimmed by 0 bases and J by 7 bases, leaving 11 bases between them. Germline-derived CDR1 and CDR2 are SGDLS and YYNGEE. The CDR3 DNA follows: TGTGCCAGCAGCGTAGCTCGGGGGTTGAATTCACCCCTCCACTTT. Translation gives CASSVARGLNSPLHF.

The rearrangement uses TRBV19 and TRBJ2-1; 10 bases fit TRBD1. V was pared by 3 bases and J by 0 bases, with 5 bases of the junction left unmatched. The CDR3 is 17 amino acids. Looked up from germline, CDR1 is LNHDA and CDR2 is SQIVND (reference sequence). The CDR3 sequence is CASSIGTGESSYNEQFF. CDR3 bases: TGTGCCAGTAGTATTGGGACAGGGGAAAGCTCCTACAATGAGCAGTTCTTC.

CDR3 protein: CASSPTGITHSNQPQHF. CDR3 nucleotide sequence: TGCGCCAGCAGCCCGACAGGGATCACCCATAGCAATCAGCCCCAGCATTTT. The chain employs TRBV5-1 and TRBJ1-5; 7 nucleotides agree with TRBD1. The CDR3 runs 17 residues. Germline CDR1 and CDR2: SGHRS and YFSETQ. V gave up 4 bases and J gave up 0 bases; unmatched junction bases: 10.

This chain connects TRBV3-1 (or the pseudogene TRBV3-2) to TRBJ2-5, with no clear D. CDR1 is LGHDT, CDR2 YNNKEL, per germline (reference sequence). The CDR3 is 12 residues long. Trimming pared 1 base from V and 5 bases from J, leaving 5 bases between. CDR3 nucleotide sequence: TGTGCCAGCAGCCAAGTCGGTGAGACCCAGTACTTC. Protein sequence: CASSQVGETQYF.

The rearrangement uses TRBV28 and TRBJ2-7; 9 nucleotides align to TRBD1. The CDR3 runs 14 residues. In germline, CDR1 is MDHEN, CDR2 SYDVKM. The V segment lost 5 bases and the J segment 7 bases; nucleotides outside the gene matches: 9. The CDR3 here is CASSPDRGVLEQYF. For the CDR3, the DNA is TGTGCCAGCAGTCCGGACAGGGGCGTATTGGAGCAGTACTTC.

This chain connects TRBV7-9 to TRBJ2-1; 8 positions agree with TRBD2. V was clipped by 2 bases and J by 4 bases; unmatched bases: 4. CDR1 SEHNR and CDR2 FQNEAQ come from the germline V gene (reference sequence). There are 15 residues in the CDR3. DNA of the CDR3: TGTGCCAGCAGCTTACCGGGAGGGCAGTACAATGAGCAGTTCTTC. Translating gives CASSLPGGQYNEQFF.

The sample holds one count of this clone. V usage is TRBV21-1 and J usage is TRBJ2-7; the table's D gene call, TRBD1, was not cross checked with the DNA. TRBV21-1 is reported as a pseudogene. The CDR3 extends over 18 amino acids. CDR3 nucleotides: TGTGCCAGCAGCAAAGCGTGGCCCCGGGACAGGGGGTCCTACGAGCAGTACTTC. Its translation is CASSKAWPRDRGSYEQYF.

This chain uses TRBV4-2 with TRBJ2-6; 9 bases match TRBD1. V dropped 3 bases and J dropped 2; count of bases not matched to a gene: 8. This CDR3 has 18 amino acids. Germline lookup yields CDR1 LGHNA and CDR2 YNFKEQ. The chain's CDR3 is CASSHLLRTGAGANVLTF. The CDR3 nucleotides are TGTGCCAGCAGCCACCTCCTTCGGACAGGGGCTGGGGCCAACGTCCTGACTTTC.

This chain connects TRBV2 to TRBJ1-2, with TRBD1 as a possible D gene (5 bases). CDR1 is SNHLY, CDR2 FYNNEI, per germline. This CDR3 contains 13 residues. Between the trimmed V and J ends, which lost 5 bases and 4 bases, there was a span of 11 bases. This chain's CDR3 is CASSMERGYGYTF. As DNA, the CDR3 is TGTGCCAGCAGTATGGAAAGGGGCTATGGCTACACCTTC.

The rearrangement joins TRBV7-2 to TRBJ1-3; D possibly corresponds to TRBD1 (6 bases). Germline V gene sequence: CDR1 SGHTA, CDR2 FQGNSA. Trimming left V 2 bases short and J 0 bases short, with 11 bases between. This CDR3 is built from 16 residues. This CDR3 is CASSLRQVDSGNTIYF. The CDR3 DNA reads as TGTGCCAGCAGCTTAAGACAGGTGGACTCTGGAAACACCATATATTTT. The variable domain in full, with the rest retrieved from reference TRBV7-2 and TRBJ1-3, is GAGVSQSPSNKVTEKGKDVELRCDPISGHTALYWYRQSLGQGLEFLIYFQGNSAPDKSGLPSDRFSAERTGGSVSTLTIQRTQQEDSAVYLCASSLRQVDSGNTIYFGEGSWLTVV.

The chain combines TRBV7-8 with TRBJ1-2; 7 positions agree with TRBD1. J was trimmed by 2 bases and V by 3 bases; bases with no gene match: 9. The CDR3 runs 16 residues. Per germline, CDR1 SGHVS and CDR2 FQNEAQ. The CDR3 loop is CASSLKGTEENYGYTF. In DNA, the CDR3 is TGTGCCAGCAGCTTGAAAGGGACAGAAGAGAACTATGGCTACACCTTC.

The CDR3 nucleotides are TGTGCCAGTAGTACCCGAGCCACAGATACGCAGTATTTT. Residues: CASSTRATDTQYF. The V call is TRBV19, the J call TRBJ2-3, with D unresolved. Looked up from germline, CDR1 is LNHDA and CDR2 is SQIVND (reference sequence). V was cut by 4 bases and J by 2 bases, with 7 bases left in between. This CDR3 is 13 amino acids long.

This chain connects TRBV7-3 to TRBJ2-7; 7 nucleotides match TRBD1. The CDR3 loop spans 14 amino acids. CDR1 is SGHTA and CDR2 is FQGTGA in the germline V gene. Trimming at V came to 5 bases and at J to 2 bases, leaving 6 bases not matched to a gene. In DNA form, the CDR3 reads TGTGCCAGCAGCCCACAGGGGCTACCCTACGAGCAGTACTTC. Its translation is CASSPQGLPYEQYF. Combining the CDR3 with reference TRBV7-3 and TRBJ2-7 gives the whole variable domain GAGVSQTPSNKVTEKGKYVELRCDPISGHTALYWYRQSLGQGPEFLIYFQGTGAADDSGLPNDRFFAVRPEGSVSTLKIQRTERGDSAVYLCASSPQGLPYEQYFGPGTRLTVT.